Listed below are T cell receptor beta chains from one sample, sequenced in a study of blood T cell repertoires in COVID-19. Sequencing was performed with immunoSEQ multiplex PCR; in TCRdb, only in-frame clones are kept and a portion is missing. The table has some 68,000 clones, around 85% seen once. Sample: peripheral blood. These receptors originate from a man aged 50 to 59 with active COVID-19. Both conserved end residues are part of each CDR3. The order of the fields is D gene, J gene, clone size, V gene, CDR3 protein, CDR3 DNA. A D gene is named only where the DNA matches it firmly. Rows may omit the clone size; those that give it use once, few, many or a size class.

D: TRBD2; J: TRBJ2-3; size: -; V: TRBV13; CDR3: CASSSTDSGGAGTDTQYF; DNA: TGTGCCAGCAGCTCCACTGATAGCGGGGGGGCGGGCACAGATACGCAGTATTTT
D: -; J: TRBJ1-2; size: -; V: TRBV28; CDR3: CASRQGSNLYGYTF; DNA: TGTGCCAGCAGGCAGGGATCCAATCTCTATGGCTACACCTTC
D: TRBD1; J: TRBJ1-1; size: -; V: TRBV28; CDR3: CASSLDRAEAFF; DNA: TGTGCCAGCAGCTTAGACAGGGCTGAAGCTTTCTTT
D: TRBD1; J: TRBJ1-2; size: -; V: TRBV27; CDR3: CASSYRQGAPNGYTF; DNA: TGTGCCAGCAGTTATCGACAGGGGGCGCCGAATGGCTACACCTTC
D: TRBD2; J: TRBJ2-5; size: -; V: TRBV28; CDR3: CASSPPSGSMETQYF; DNA: TGTGCCAGCAGTCCTCCGAGCGGGAGCATGGAGACCCAGTACTTC
D: TRBD1; J: TRBJ2-7; size: -; V: TRBV4-3; CDR3: CASSLLAGTGDSYEQYF; DNA: TGCGCCAGCAGCCTCCTCGCCGGGACAGGAGACTCCTACGAGCAGTACTTC
D: TRBD1; J: TRBJ1-2; size: -; V: TRBV28; CDR3: CASRDPGQNYGYTF; DNA: TGTGCCAGCAGGGATCCGGGACAGAACTATGGCTACACCTTC
D: -; J: TRBJ2-7; size: -; V: TRBV6-2/TRBV6-3; CDR3: CASSRLPPRDYEQYF; DNA: TGTGCCAGCAGCCGCCTCCCCCCTAGAGACTACGAGCAGTACTTC
D: -; J: TRBJ2-1; size: few; V: TRBV18; CDR3: CASSPVISAPASSYNEQFF; DNA: TGTGCCAGCTCACCAGTCATTTCCGCCCCTGCGAGCTCCTACAATGAGCAGTTCTTC
D: TRBD2; J: TRBJ2-3; size: -; V: TRBV6-5; CDR3: CASSYSAGVTDTQYF; DNA: TGTGCCAGCAGTTACTCGGCGGGGGTCACAGATACGCAGTATTTT
D: -; J: TRBJ1-2; size: once; V: TRBV18; CDR3: CASSPALYSDYGYTF; DNA: TGTGCCAGCTCACCAGCGCTCTACTCGGACTATGGCTACACCTTC
D: -; J: TRBJ1-5; size: -; V: TRBV24-1; CDR3: CAASDGKGSNQPQHF; DNA: TGTGCCGCCAGTGACGGTAAGGGGAGCAATCAGCCCCAGCATTTT
D: -; J: TRBJ1-1; size: -; V: TRBV7-2; CDR3: CASSVYRVNTEAFF; DNA: TGTGCCAGCAGCGTATACAGGGTGAACACTGAAGCTTTCTTT
D: -; J: TRBJ2-1; size: -; V: TRBV7-2; CDR3: CASSLSAGSYNEQFF; DNA: TGTGCCAGCAGCTTATCCGCGGGCTCCTACAATGAGCAGTTCTTC
D: -; J: TRBJ1-1; size: -; V: TRBV29-1; CDR3: CSVGHGNTEAFF; DNA: TGCAGCGTTGGACACGGAAACACTGAAGCTTTCTTT
D: TRBD2; J: TRBJ2-1; size: -; V: TRBV9; CDR3: CASSDIAGGYNEQFF; DNA: TGTGCCAGCAGCGACATAGCGGGGGGCTACAATGAGCAGTTCTTC
D: TRBD1; J: TRBJ2-4; size: -; V: TRBV19; CDR3: CASSIPGQGGPVSKNIQYF; DNA: TGTGCCAGTAGTATTCCGGGACAGGGGGGGCCTGTGAGCAAAAACATTCAGTACTTC
D: TRBD1; J: TRBJ1-2; size: -; V: TRBV11-2; CDR3: CASSPGTGRGYGYTF; DNA: TGTGCCAGCAGCCCGGGGACAGGGAGAGGCTATGGCTACACTTTC
D: TRBD1; J: TRBJ2-6; size: -; V: TRBV5-1; CDR3: CASSLMPGQGAGANVLTF; DNA: TGCGCCAGCAGCTTGATGCCGGGACAGGGGGCCGGGGCCAACGTCCTGACTTTC
D: TRBD2; J: TRBJ2-7; size: -; V: TRBV2; CDR3: CASTEREFSYEQYF; DNA: TGTGCCAGCACTGAGCGGGAGTTTAGCTACGAGCAGTACTTC
D: TRBD2; J: TRBJ2-1; size: -; V: TRBV2; CDR3: CASLSGLAGGNEQFF; DNA: TGTGCCAGCTTAAGTGGACTAGCGGGGGGCAATGAGCAGTTCTTC
D: -; J: TRBJ2-1; size: -; V: TRBV5-8; CDR3: CASSLEPASNEQFF; DNA: TGTGCCAGCAGCTTGGAGCCTGCATCGAATGAGCAGTTCTTC
D: TRBD1; J: TRBJ2-7; size: -; V: TRBV4-3; CDR3: CASSQDRTSYEQYF; DNA: TGCGCCAGCAGCCAGGACAGGACCAGTTACGAGCAGTACTTC
D: -; J: TRBJ2-1; size: -; V: TRBV29-1; CDR3: CSVAGRHYNEQFF; DNA: TGCAGCGTTGCAGGCAGGCATTACAATGAGCAGTTCTTC